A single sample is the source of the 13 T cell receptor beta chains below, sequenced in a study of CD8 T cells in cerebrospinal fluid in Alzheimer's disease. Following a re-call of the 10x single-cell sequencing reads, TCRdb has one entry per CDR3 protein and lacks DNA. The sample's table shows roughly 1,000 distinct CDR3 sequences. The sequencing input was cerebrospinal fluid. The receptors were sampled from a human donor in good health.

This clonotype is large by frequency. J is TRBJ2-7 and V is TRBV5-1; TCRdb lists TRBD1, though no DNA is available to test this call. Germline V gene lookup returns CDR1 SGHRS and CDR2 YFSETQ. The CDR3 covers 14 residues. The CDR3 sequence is CASSPGQGVYEQYF. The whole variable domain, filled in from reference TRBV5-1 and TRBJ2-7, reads KAGVTQTPRYLIKTRGQQVTLSCSPISGHRSVSWYQQTPGQGLQFLFEYFSETQRNKGNFPGRFSGRQFSNSRSEMNVSTLELGDSALYLCASSPGQGVYEQYFGPGTRLTVT.

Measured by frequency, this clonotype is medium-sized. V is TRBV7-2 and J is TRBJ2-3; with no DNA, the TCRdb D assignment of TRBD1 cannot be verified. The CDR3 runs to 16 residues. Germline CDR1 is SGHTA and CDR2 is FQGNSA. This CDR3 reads CASSPQTGTVTDTQYF.

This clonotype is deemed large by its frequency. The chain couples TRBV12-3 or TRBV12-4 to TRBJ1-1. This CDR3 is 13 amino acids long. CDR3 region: CASNPGLNTEAFF.

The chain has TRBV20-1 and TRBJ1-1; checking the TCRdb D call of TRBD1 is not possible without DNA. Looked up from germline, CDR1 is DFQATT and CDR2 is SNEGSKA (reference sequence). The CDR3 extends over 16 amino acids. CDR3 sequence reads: CSARDLVGGENTEAFF.

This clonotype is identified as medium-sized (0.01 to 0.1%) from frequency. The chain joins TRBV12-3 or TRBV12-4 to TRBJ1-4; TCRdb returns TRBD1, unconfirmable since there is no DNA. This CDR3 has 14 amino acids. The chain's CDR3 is CASSLHGGNEKLFF.

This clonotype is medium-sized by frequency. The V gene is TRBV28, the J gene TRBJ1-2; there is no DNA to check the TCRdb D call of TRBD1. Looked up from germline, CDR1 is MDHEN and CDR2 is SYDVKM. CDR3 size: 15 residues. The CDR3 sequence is CASSPPGVGLYGYTF.

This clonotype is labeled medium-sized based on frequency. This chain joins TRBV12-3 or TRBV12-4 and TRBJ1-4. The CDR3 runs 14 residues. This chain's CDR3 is CASSFGGPDEKLFF.

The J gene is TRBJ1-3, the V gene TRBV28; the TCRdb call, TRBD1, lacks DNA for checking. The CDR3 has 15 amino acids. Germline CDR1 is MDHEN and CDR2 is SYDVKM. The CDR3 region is CASRGTGGVGNTIYF.

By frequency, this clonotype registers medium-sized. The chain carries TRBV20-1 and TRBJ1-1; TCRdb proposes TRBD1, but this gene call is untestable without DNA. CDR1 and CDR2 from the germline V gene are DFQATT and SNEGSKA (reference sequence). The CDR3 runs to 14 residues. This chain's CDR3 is CSARVPGAMSEAFF.

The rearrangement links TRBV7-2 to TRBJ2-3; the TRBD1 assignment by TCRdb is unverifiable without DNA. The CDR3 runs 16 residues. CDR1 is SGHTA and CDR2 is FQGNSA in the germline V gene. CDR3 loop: CASSLRGRGGTDTQYF.

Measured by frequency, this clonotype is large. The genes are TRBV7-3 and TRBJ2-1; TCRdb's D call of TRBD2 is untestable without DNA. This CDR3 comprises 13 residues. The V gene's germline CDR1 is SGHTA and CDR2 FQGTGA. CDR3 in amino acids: CASSPTSSGEQFF.

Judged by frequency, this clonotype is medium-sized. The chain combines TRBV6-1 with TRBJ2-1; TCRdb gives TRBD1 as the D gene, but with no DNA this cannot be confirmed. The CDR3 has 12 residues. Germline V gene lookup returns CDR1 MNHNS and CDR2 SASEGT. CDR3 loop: CASTKQGYEQFF.

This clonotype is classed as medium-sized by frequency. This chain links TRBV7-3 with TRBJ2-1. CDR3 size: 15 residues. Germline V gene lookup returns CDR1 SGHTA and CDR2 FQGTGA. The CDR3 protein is CASSSSASRYNEQFF.